This record concerns one T cell receptor (beta chain) sequence. What antigen it recognizes has not been identified. Per-nucleotide qualities are absent, and no much larger clonotype sits a single base away. V is shortened by 5 bases, J by 7 bases, and the region joining them spans 18 bases. The CDR3, cysteine through phenylalanine, is 15 amino acids long. The CDR3 DNA has 45 bases and is translated from base 1. The germline V gene (reference sequence) specifies SGHAT as CDR1 and FQDESV as CDR2. The collaborating institutions used their own protocols to collect whole blood in K2EDTA tubes. For TCRbeta analysis, collaborators shipped samples as frozen whole blood, isolated PBMCs, or DNA extracted from either of those sample types. The entry originates in a study of blood T cell repertoires in COVID-19 (TCRdb year 2020). Concerning the study at large: The collaborator samples originated in the United States, Italy and Spain and spanned the acute and convalescent phases of COVID-19. The material from the prospective study consisted of cDNA or gDNA derived from T cells, B-cell-depleted T cells, or PBMCs. The dataset comprised deeply sampled blood TCRbeta repertoires from subjects exposed to, actively infected with, or recovered from COVID-19. The repertoires were released in a freely available public database meant as a resource for research on the immune response to SARS-CoV-2. Samples were obtained from the ongoing ImmuneRACE study (first 160 participants) and from some 1,200 subjects provided by 6 global collaborators. A de-identified subject ID, COVID-19 status, age in years and sex were almost always included in the sample metadata. Where available, HLA class I and class II types were taken from metadata supplied by the sample provider and were not determined by assay-based typing.

What the authors observed across the whole study: Clinical and demographic metadata were provided uncurated, with the amount varying by source and participant.

TCRbeta CDR3 regions were amplified from genomic DNA by means of the immunoSEQ Assay, a bias-controlled multiplex PCR. The original methods were these. The number of nucleated cells in each sample was estimated by amplification of reference gene primers within the assay. Sequence reads were collapsed and filtered to measure the absolute abundance of every unique TCRbeta CDR3 rearrangement. For each sample, productive Simpson clonality was calculated as the square root of Simpson's diversity index across productive rearrangements. TCRdb obtained this table from immuneACCESS and retained in-frame rearrangements with V and J assigned. These tables miss some clones; where compared with another copy, unresolved V genes account for less than half of the shortfall, and the remainder is unexplained. Clonal size and the V and J genes are those of that table, whereas D and trimming came from the DNA. For this sample the table gives under 150,000 clones, of which 85% were detected only once. The ten largest make up 11% of the sample.

The V and J genes are TRBV11-1 and TRBJ2-1, with the D gene too uncertain to name. The source is a man older than 75 with acute or convalescent COVID-19. Sequencing was done on a sample of peripheral blood. The CDR3 is CASSTGPYSRNEQFF. The nucleotide sequence is TGTGCCAGCAGCACCGGCCCCTACTCGCGGAATGAGCAGTTCTTC.